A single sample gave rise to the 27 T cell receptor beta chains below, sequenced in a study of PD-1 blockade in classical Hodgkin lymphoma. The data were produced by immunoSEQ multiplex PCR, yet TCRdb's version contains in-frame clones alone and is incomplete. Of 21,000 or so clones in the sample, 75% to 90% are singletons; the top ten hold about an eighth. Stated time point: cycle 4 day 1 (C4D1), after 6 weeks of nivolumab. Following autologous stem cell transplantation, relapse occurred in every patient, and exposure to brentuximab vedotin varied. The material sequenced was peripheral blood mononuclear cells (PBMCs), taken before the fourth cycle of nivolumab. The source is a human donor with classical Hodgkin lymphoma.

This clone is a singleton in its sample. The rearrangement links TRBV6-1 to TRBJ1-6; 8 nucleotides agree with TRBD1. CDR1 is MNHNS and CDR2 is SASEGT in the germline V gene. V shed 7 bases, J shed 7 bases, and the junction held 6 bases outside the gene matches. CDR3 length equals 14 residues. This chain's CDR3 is CASTGTGGNSPLHF. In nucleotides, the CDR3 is TGTGCCAGCACCGGGACAGGCGGGAATTCACCCCTCCACTTT.

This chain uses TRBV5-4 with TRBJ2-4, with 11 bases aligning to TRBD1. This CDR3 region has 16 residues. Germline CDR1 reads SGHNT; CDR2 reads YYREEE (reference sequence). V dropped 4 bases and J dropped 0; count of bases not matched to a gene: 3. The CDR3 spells CASSPDRGRAKNIQYF. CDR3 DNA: TGTGCCAGCAGCCCGGACAGGGGGCGAGCCAAAAACATTCAGTACTTC. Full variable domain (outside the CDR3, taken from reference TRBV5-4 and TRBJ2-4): ETGVTQSPTHLIKTRGQQVTLRCSSQSGHNTVSWYQQALGQGPQFIFQYYREEENGRGNFPPRFSGLQFPNYSSELNVNALELDDSALYLCASSPDRGRAKNIQYFGAGTRLSVL.

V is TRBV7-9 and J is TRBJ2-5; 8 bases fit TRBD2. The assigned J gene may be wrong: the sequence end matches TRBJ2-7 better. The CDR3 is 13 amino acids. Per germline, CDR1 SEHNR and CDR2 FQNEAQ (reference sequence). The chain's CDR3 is CASSPGGAYEQYF. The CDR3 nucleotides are TGTGCCAGCAGCCCCGGGGGGGCATACGAGCAGTACTTC.

CDR3 residues: CASSRQVGELFF. In DNA, the CDR3 is TGTGCCAGTAGCCGACAGGTCGGGGAGCTGTTTTTT. The chain combines TRBV19 with TRBJ2-2; possibly TRBD1 for D (6 bases). This CDR3 comprises 12 residues. Trimming took 6 bases from V and 7 from J, leaving 9 bases between them. The V gene's germline CDR1 is LNHDA and CDR2 SQIVND (reference sequence).

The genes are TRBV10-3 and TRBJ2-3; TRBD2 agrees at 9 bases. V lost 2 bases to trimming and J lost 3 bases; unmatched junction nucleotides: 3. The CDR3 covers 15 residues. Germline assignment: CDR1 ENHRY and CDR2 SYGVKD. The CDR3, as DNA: TGTGCCATCAGTGAGACGGGACTAGCAACAGATACGCAGTATTTT. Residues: CAISETGLATDTQYF.

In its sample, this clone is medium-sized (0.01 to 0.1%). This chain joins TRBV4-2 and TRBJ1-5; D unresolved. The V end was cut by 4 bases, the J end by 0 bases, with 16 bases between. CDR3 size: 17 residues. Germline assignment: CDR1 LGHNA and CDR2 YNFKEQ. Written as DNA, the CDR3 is TGTGCCAGCAGCCCCCTCCTAACCTTAACTAGCAATCAGCCCCAGCATTTT. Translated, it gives CASSPLLTLTSNQPQHF.

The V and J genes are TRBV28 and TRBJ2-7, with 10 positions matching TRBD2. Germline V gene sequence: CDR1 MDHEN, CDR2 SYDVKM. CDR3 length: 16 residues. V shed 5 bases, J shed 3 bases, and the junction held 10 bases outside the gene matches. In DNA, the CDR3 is TGTGCCAGCAGTCATAATTTAGCGGGAGGAGGCTACGAGCAGTACTTC. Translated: CASSHNLAGGGYEQYF. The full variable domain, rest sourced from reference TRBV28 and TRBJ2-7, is DVKVTQSSRYLVKRTGEKVFLECVQDMDHENMFWYRQDPGLGLRLIYFSYDVKMKEKGDIPEGYSVSREKKERFSLILESASTNQTSMYLCASSHNLAGGGYEQYFGPGTRLTVT.

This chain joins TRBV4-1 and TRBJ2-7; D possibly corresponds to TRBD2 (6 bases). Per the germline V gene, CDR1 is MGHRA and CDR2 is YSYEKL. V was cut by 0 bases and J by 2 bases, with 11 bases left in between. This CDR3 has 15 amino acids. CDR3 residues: CASSQDWAGTYEQYF. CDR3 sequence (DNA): TGCGCCAGCAGCCAAGATTGGGCGGGGACCTACGAGCAGTACTTC.

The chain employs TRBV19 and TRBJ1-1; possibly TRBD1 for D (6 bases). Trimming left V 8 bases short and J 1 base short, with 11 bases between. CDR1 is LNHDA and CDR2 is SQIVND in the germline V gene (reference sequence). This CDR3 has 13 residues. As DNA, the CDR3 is TGTGCCAGTTCAGGGGTTGCGAACACTGAAGCTTTCTTT. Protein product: CASSGVANTEAFF.

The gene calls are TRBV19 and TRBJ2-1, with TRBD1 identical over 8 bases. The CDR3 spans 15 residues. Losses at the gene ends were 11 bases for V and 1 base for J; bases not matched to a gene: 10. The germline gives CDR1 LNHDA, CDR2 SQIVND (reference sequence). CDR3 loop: CASQQGDRSYNEQFF. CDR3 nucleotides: TGTGCCTCCCAACAGGGGGATCGGTCCTACAATGAGCAGTTCTTC.

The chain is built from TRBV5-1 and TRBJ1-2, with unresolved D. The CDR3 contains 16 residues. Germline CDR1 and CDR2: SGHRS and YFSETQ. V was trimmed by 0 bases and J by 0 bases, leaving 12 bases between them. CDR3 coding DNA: TGCGCCAGCAGCTTGGCCCACGGGAGTCCTAACTATGGCTACACCTTC. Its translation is CASSLAHGSPNYGYTF. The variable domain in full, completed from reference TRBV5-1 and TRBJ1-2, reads KAGVTQTPRYLIKTRGQQVTLSCSPISGHRSVSWYQQTPGQGLQFLFEYFSETQRNKGNFPGRFSGRQFSNSRSEMNVSTLELGDSALYLCASSLAHGSPNYGYTFGSGTRLTVV.

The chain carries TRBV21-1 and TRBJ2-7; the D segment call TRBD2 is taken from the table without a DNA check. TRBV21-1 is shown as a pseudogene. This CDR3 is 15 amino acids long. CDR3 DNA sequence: TGTGCCAGCAACAGAGAAGAACTAGCGGGATACGAGCAGTACTTC. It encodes CASNREELAGYEQYF.

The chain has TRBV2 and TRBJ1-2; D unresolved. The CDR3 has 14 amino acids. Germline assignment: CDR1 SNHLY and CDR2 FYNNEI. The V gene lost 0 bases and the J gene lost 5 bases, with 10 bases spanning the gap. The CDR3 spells CASSEALYPYGYTF. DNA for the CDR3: TGTGCCAGCAGTGAAGCGCTTTATCCATATGGCTACACCTTC.

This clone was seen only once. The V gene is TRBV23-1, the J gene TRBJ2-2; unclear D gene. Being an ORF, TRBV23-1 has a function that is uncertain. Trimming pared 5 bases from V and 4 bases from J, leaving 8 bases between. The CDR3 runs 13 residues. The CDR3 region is CASSSRGTGELFF. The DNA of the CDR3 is TGCGCCAGCAGTTCTAGAGGCACCGGGGAGCTGTTTTTT.

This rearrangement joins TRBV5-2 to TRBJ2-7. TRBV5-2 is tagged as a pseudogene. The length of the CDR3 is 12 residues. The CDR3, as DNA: TGTGCCAGCAGCTCCGCAAGCCCGGAAGTCTTCTTC. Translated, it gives CASSSASPEVFF.

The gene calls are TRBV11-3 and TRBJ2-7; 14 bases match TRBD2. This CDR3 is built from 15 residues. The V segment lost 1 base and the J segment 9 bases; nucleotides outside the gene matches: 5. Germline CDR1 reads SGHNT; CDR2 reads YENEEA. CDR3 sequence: CASSLGGLAGEVQYF. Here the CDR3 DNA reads TGTGCCAGCAGCTTAGGGGGACTAGCGGGAGAGGTGCAGTACTTC.

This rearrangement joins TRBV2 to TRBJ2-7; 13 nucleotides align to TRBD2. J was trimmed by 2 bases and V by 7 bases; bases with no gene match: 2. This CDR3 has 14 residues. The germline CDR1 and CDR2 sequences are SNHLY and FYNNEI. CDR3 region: CASKTSGRPYEQYF. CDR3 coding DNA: TGTGCCAGCAAGACTAGCGGGAGGCCCTACGAGCAGTACTTC.

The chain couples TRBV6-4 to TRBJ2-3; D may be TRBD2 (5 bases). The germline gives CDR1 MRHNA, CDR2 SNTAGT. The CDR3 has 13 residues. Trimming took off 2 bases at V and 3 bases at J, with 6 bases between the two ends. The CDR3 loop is CASSDTGTDTQYF. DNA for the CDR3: TGTGCCAGCAGTGACACGGGGACAGATACGCAGTATTTT.

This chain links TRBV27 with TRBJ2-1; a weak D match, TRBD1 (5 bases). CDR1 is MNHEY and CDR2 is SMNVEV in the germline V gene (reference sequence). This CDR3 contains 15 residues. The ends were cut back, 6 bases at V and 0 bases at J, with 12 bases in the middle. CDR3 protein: CASRTGVSSYNEQFF. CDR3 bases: TGTGCCAGCAGAACAGGTGTTAGCTCCTACAATGAGCAGTTCTTC.

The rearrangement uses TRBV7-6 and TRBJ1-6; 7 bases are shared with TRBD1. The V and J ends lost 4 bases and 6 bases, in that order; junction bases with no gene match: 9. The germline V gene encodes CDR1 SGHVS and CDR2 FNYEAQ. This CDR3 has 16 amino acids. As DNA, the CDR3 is TGTGCCAGCAGCTCTGAGCCGGGACAGCTTAATTCACCCCTCCACTTT. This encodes CASSSEPGQLNSPLHF. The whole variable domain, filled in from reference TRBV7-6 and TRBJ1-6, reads GAGVSQSPRYKVTKRGQDVALRCDPISGHVSLYWYRQALGQGPEFLTYFNYEAQQDKSGLPNDRFSAERPEGSISTLTIQRTEQRDSAMYRCASSSEPGQLNSPLHFGNGTRLTVT.

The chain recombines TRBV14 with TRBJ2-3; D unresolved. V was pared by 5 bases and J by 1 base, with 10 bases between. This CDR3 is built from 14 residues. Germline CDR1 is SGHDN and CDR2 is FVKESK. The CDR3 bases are TGTGCCAGCAGCAGGCAGGAACGCACAGATACGCAGTATTTT. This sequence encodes CASSRQERTDTQYF.

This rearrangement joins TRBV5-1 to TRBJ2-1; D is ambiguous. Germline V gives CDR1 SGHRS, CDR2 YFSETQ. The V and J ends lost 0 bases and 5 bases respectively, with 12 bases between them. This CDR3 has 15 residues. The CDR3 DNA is TGCGCCAGCAGCTTGGGAAGGGTCGGACACAATGAGCAGTTCTTC. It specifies CASSLGRVGHNEQFF.

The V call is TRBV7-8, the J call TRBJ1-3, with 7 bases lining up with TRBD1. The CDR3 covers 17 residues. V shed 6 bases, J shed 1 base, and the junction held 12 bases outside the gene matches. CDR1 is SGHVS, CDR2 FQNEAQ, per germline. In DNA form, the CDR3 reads TGTGCCAGCAGGAAGACGGGACAGCAACCGTCTGGAAACACCATATATTTT. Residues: CASRKTGQQPSGNTIYF.

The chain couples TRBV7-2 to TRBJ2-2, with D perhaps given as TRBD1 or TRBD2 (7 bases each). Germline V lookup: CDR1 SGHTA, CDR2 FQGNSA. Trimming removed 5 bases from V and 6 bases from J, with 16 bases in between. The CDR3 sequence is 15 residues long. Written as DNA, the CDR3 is TGTGCCAGCAGCCAGGGGGGGGGCATCCCCGGGGAGCTGTTTTTT. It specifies CASSQGGGIPGELFF.

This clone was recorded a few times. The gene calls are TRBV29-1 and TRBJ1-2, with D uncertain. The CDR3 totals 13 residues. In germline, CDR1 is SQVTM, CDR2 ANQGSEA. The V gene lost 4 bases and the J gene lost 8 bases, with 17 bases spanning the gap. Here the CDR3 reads CSVGEGGLEGYTF. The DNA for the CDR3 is TGCAGCGTTGGGGAGGGCGGACTGGAGGGCTACACCTTC.

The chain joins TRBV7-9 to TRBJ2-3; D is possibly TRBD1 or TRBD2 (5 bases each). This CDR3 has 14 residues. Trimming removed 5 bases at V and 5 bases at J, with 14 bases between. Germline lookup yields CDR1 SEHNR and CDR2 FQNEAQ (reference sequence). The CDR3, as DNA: TGTGCCAGCAGCCTAGTAGAGGGGATAGATACGCAGTATTTT. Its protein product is CASSLVEGIDTQYF.

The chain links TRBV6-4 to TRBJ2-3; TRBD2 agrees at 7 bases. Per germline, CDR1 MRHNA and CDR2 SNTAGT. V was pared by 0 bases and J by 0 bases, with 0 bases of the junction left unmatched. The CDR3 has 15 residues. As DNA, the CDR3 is TGTGCCAGCAGTGACTCAGCGGGGAGCACAGATACGCAGTATTTT. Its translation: CASSDSAGSTDTQYF.